This TCR beta chain originates from a study of control samples from healthy donors and cancer patients. Repertoires were generated with immunoSEQ multiplex PCR, while TCRdb's copy carries only in-frame clones and drops some. Of 90,000 to 150,000 clones in the sample, about nine tenths are singletons; the top ten hold 7.8%. With 8 bases removed from V and 13 bases from J, the gap between germline ends came to 14 bases. Looked up from germline, CDR1 is MDHEN and CDR2 is SYDVKM. This CDR3 comprises 11 residues. Sequenced: blood. This TCR derives from a woman aged 18-29 years in good health. The chain recombines TRBV28 with TRBJ1-4; a weak D match, TRBD1 (6 bases). The chain's CDR3 is CASHGGRGLFF. The CDR3 nucleotides are TGTGCCAGCCACGGAGGCAGGGGACTGTTTTTT.